These T cell receptor beta chains were read from a single sample in a study of spatial heterogeneity in lung cancer. TCRdb called the 5' RACE reads again in MiXCR, with one record for every CDR3 protein. Of 11,000 or so distinct CDR3 sequences listed, approximately 14% were seen once; the top ten hold 15% to 18%. The sequencing here drew on lung tumor tissue, taken at surgery. The receptors originated from a male donor with early-stage non-small cell lung cancer. The conserved cysteine and the conserved F or W are not part of the CDR3 here. The order of the fields is V gene, D gene, J gene, CDR3 protein. The D gene is left open where the match is weak.

V gene: TRBV7-9; D gene: NA; J gene: TRBJ1-4; CDR3 protein: ASSPPTNEKLF
V gene: TRBV12-3/TRBV12-4; D gene: TRBD1; J gene: TRBJ1-1; CDR3 protein: ASTSTGGETEAF
V gene: TRBV6-1; D gene: TRBD1; J gene: TRBJ1-1; CDR3 protein: ASSKSRQGGITEAF
V gene: TRBV12-3/TRBV12-4; D gene: TRBD1; J gene: TRBJ1-2; CDR3 protein: ASSPSQGASGYT
V gene: TRBV7-2; D gene: TRBD1; J gene: TRBJ2-4; CDR3 protein: ASSTGQQNIQY
V gene: TRBV7-6; D gene: TRBD1; J gene: TRBJ1-6; CDR3 protein: ASSLAPGQGNSPLH
V gene: TRBV29-1; D gene: NA; J gene: TRBJ2-7; CDR3 protein: SVGVLGYEQY
V gene: TRBV7-7; D gene: TRBD2; J gene: TRBJ2-5; CDR3 protein: ASSPGRVAGSGETQY
V gene: TRBV6-2/TRBV6-3; D gene: NA; J gene: TRBJ1-1; CDR3 protein: ASSRFLGAGATEAF
V gene: TRBV27; D gene: TRBD2; J gene: TRBJ2-3; CDR3 protein: ASSRLALSWDTQY
V gene: TRBV20-1; D gene: TRBD2; J gene: TRBJ2-1; CDR3 protein: SAQILAGGRYNEQF
V gene: TRBV7-2; D gene: NA; J gene: TRBJ1-4; CDR3 protein: ASSLTGTRNEKLF
V gene: TRBV7-6; D gene: NA; J gene: TRBJ2-7; CDR3 protein: ASSEHPPPYEQY
V gene: TRBV3-1; D gene: NA; J gene: TRBJ2-1; CDR3 protein: ASSPRRTEGNEQF
V gene: TRBV7-6; D gene: TRBD2; J gene: TRBJ2-1; CDR3 protein: ASSRTGTSGGTEQF
V gene: TRBV20-1; D gene: TRBD1; J gene: TRBJ1-1; CDR3 protein: SAHRGNTEAF
V gene: TRBV3-1; D gene: TRBD2; J gene: TRBJ2-7; CDR3 protein: ASSHGTSGRYEQY
V gene: TRBV11-3; D gene: TRBD2; J gene: TRBJ2-1; CDR3 protein: ASSLGGGAIVDEQF
V gene: TRBV12-3/TRBV12-4; D gene: TRBD2; J gene: TRBJ2-5; CDR3 protein: ASSSIAGGRETQY
V gene: TRBV3-1; D gene: TRBD2; J gene: TRBJ2-3; CDR3 protein: ASSQGLAGGDTQY
V gene: TRBV7-2; D gene: TRBD2; J gene: TRBJ2-1; CDR3 protein: ASSGKTSGIPYNEQF
V gene: TRBV29-1; D gene: NA; J gene: TRBJ1-1; CDR3 protein: SVESRGRGFNTEAF
V gene: TRBV6-2/TRBV6-3; D gene: TRBD2; J gene: TRBJ2-1; CDR3 protein: ASTDGPTSGIYNEQF
V gene: TRBV29-1; D gene: NA; J gene: TRBJ2-7; CDR3 protein: SVEPSGRGEQY
V gene: TRBV20-1; D gene: NA; J gene: TRBJ1-4; CDR3 protein: SARIPTNEKLF
V gene: TRBV3-1; D gene: TRBD2; J gene: TRBJ2-7; CDR3 protein: ASSQAGGEQY
V gene: TRBV6-6; D gene: NA; J gene: TRBJ1-5; CDR3 protein: ASSWSIGKPQH
V gene: TRBV20-1; D gene: NA; J gene: TRBJ1-2; CDR3 protein: SAQELNYGYT
V gene: TRBV29-1; D gene: NA; J gene: TRBJ2-3; CDR3 protein: SVSNLEADTQY
V gene: TRBV30; D gene: NA; J gene: TRBJ2-7; CDR3 protein: AWAGTDSYEQY
V gene: TRBV10-3; D gene: NA; J gene: TRBJ1-2; CDR3 protein: AISEAMEGYT
V gene: TRBV20-1; D gene: TRBD1; J gene: TRBJ1-5; CDR3 protein: SARRRDRPNQPQH
V gene: TRBV4-3; D gene: NA; J gene: TRBJ2-7; CDR3 protein: ASSQDIPTSWLDYEQY
V gene: TRBV7-2; D gene: TRBD2; J gene: TRBJ2-1; CDR3 protein: ASSSRTSGGRSNEQF
V gene: TRBV5-5; D gene: NA; J gene: TRBJ2-5; CDR3 protein: VSSLIPRGETQY
V gene: TRBV6-6; D gene: NA; J gene: TRBJ1-1; CDR3 protein: ASTPGGGNTEAF
V gene: TRBV10-3; D gene: NA; J gene: TRBJ2-7; CDR3 protein: AIGDQGFNYEQY
V gene: TRBV23-1; D gene: NA; J gene: TRBJ2-5; CDR3 protein: ASSLRQGGETQY
V gene: TRBV20-1; D gene: TRBD1; J gene: TRBJ1-1; CDR3 protein: SYKQGALNTEAF
V gene: TRBV6-5; D gene: TRBD1; J gene: TRBJ2-1; CDR3 protein: ASSYSQGQGLLSSYNEQF
V gene: TRBV25-1; D gene: NA; J gene: TRBJ1-5; CDR3 protein: ASSEYSLGSNQPQH
V gene: TRBV6-2/TRBV6-3; D gene: NA; J gene: TRBJ1-2; CDR3 protein: ASTLGPPHPYGYT
V gene: TRBV9; D gene: NA; J gene: TRBJ2-3; CDR3 protein: ASSPLGGGDTQY
V gene: TRBV27; D gene: NA; J gene: TRBJ2-7; CDR3 protein: ASGLGREEQY
V gene: TRBV2; D gene: TRBD2; J gene: TRBJ2-1; CDR3 protein: ASSEGLAGNEQF
V gene: TRBV12-3/TRBV12-4; D gene: NA; J gene: TRBJ2-5; CDR3 protein: ASSLPATQETQY
V gene: TRBV12-3/TRBV12-4; D gene: TRBD1; J gene: TRBJ1-1; CDR3 protein: ASSSTGRNTEAF
V gene: TRBV6-6; D gene: NA; J gene: TRBJ1-1; CDR3 protein: ASSYDYTEAF
V gene: TRBV24-1; D gene: NA; J gene: TRBJ1-1; CDR3 protein: ATRSEMNTEAF
V gene: TRBV6-5; D gene: TRBD2; J gene: TRBJ2-7; CDR3 protein: ASGETGTSDEQY
V gene: TRBV27; D gene: NA; J gene: TRBJ2-1; CDR3 protein: ASRVSGSFNEQF
V gene: TRBV7-2; D gene: NA; J gene: TRBJ1-1; CDR3 protein: ASSPTWVNTEAF
V gene: TRBV3-2; D gene: NA; J gene: TRBJ2-1; CDR3 protein: ASSQTSLSEQF
V gene: TRBV29-1; D gene: NA; J gene: TRBJ1-1; CDR3 protein: SVATWTAPQEAF
V gene: TRBV27; D gene: NA; J gene: TRBJ1-6; CDR3 protein: ASSLSGFYNSPLH
V gene: TRBV4-2; D gene: NA; J gene: TRBJ1-1; CDR3 protein: ASSLQPNTEAF
V gene: TRBV7-7; D gene: NA; J gene: TRBJ2-1; CDR3 protein: ASSPAGLNNEQF
V gene: TRBV25-1; D gene: NA; J gene: TRBJ1-5; CDR3 protein: ASSGGGSLNQPQH